This TCR beta chain was recorded in a study of cytomegalovirus exposure and HLA in healthy donors. Study-level findings and limits: It was confirmed in vitro that a few of the CMV-associated chains were specific for CMV antigens. V- and J-gene trimming of TCR beta was linked (in a later analysis) to a missense DCLRE1C variant. It is likely that the observed cluster of highly shared sequence variants was a sequencing artifact. It was reported that the classifier diagnosed cytomegalovirus status with high specificity and sensitivity in both the original and validation cohorts.

This CDR3 contains 17 residues. The junction had 10 bases not matched to a gene; V was cut back by 4 bases and J by 5 bases. In germline, CDR1 is SGHTA, CDR2 FQGTGA. On this clone: Its antigen is unidentified.

The PCR ran on 60 Vbeta and 13 Jbeta primers. The table came from immunoSEQ multiplex PCR; TCRdb's copy has only in-frame clones and leaves some out. Here the sample spans some 110,000 clones, about three quarters being singletons. The receptor's source is a male donor in good health and CMV-seronegative. What was sequenced was PBMCs. The rearrangement uses TRBV7-3 and TRBJ2-5; 13 nucleotides align to TRBD2. CDR3 in amino acids: CASSSSGTSGNAETQYF. The CDR3 DNA reads as TGTGCCAGCAGCTCGTCGGGGACTAGCGGGAATGCCGAGACCCAGTACTTC. Based on the CDR3 plus reference TRBV7-3 and TRBJ2-5, the full variable domain is GAGVSQTPSNKVTEKGKYVELRCDPISGHTALYWYRQSLGQGPEFLIYFQGTGAADDSGLPNDRFFAVRPEGSVSTLKIQRTERGDSAVYLCASSSSGTSGNAETQYFGPGTRLLVL.